A single sample gave rise to the 7 T cell receptor beta chains below, sequenced in a study of T cell repertoires in cytomegalovirus infection. TCRdb fed the reads into MiXCR, producing one record per CDR3 protein. The sample consists of about 460,000 distinct CDR3 sequences, about 10% of them appearing once. Sequenced sample: PBMCs. Receptor source: a human donor in good health (CMV status not recorded). Some clones in this sample may be carry-over from other donors' samples.

This clonotype was seen a handful of times. This sequence joins TRBV12-3 or TRBV12-4 and TRBJ2-2; D is uncertain. V was clipped by 6 bases and J by 0 bases, with 11 bases between them. The CDR3 covers 15 residues. In nucleotides, the CDR3 is TGTGCCAGCAGGGGTGGTTATCCGAACACCGGGGAGCTGTTTTTT. It yields the protein CASRGGYPNTGELFF.

This clonotype occurred a few times. This chain connects TRBV5-5 to TRBJ2-3, with TRBD1 identical over 8 bases. CDR3 length: 17 amino acids. J lost 4 bases, V lost 4 bases, and 14 bases had no gene match. The germline V gene has CDR1 SGHKS and CDR2 YYEKEE (reference sequence). The chain's CDR3 is CASSPLIRTGLADTQYF. The CDR3 coding sequence is TGTGCCAGCAGCCCTTTAATAAGGACAGGGCTCGCAGATACGCAGTATTTT.

This clonotype was detected ten times or more. V is TRBV12-3 or TRBV12-4 and J is TRBJ2-7, with D possibly being TRBD1 (5 bases). V dropped 2 bases and J dropped 7 bases, with 18 bases sitting between them. This CDR3 contains 15 residues. CDR3 sequence (DNA): TGTGCCAGCAGTTTACAGGGAATCGGCTCTGAAGAGCAGTACTTC. Encoded protein: CASSLQGIGSEEQYF.

Many counts were recorded for this clonotype. The chain has TRBV28 and TRBJ2-4; D is undetermined. The CDR3 consists of 14 residues. Per the germline V gene, CDR1 is MDHEN and CDR2 is SYDVKM. V lost 5 bases and J lost 10, with 18 bases in between. The DNA for the CDR3 is TGTGCCAGCAGTCCAAATAACAAGATATGGATTCAGTACTTC. It translates to CASSPNNKIWIQYF.

This clonotype was observed many times. Here the CDR3 reads CASNTGLEADTQYF. In nucleotides, the CDR3 is TGTGCCAGCAATACTGGACTAGAGGCCGATACGCAGTATTTT. The chain uses TRBV6-5 and TRBJ2-3; TRBD2 matches at 7 bases. CDR1 and CDR2 (germline): MNHEY, SVGAGI. With 7 bases clipped from V and 6 bases from J, the junction kept 10 bases outside the gene matches. There are 14 residues in the CDR3.

The table lists this clonotype with a few counts. V usage is TRBV20-1 and J usage is TRBJ2-1; 8 bases match TRBD2. After removal of 5 bases from V and 6 bases from J, the junction contained 3 bases not matched to a gene. The CDR3 is 12 amino acids. From germline, CDR1 is DFQATT and CDR2 SNEGSKA (reference sequence). CDR3 amino acids: CSAAGTSNEQFF. The DNA for the CDR3 is TGCAGTGCTGCGGGGACTAGCAATGAGCAGTTCTTC.

The V and J genes are TRBV20-1 and TRBJ2-7, with 10 positions matching TRBD2. The CDR3 is 16 amino acids. The V segment lost 4 bases and the J segment 2 bases; nucleotides outside the gene matches: 11. Germline V gene lookup returns CDR1 DFQATT and CDR2 SNEGSKA (reference sequence). The CDR3 region is CSANILGLAVTYEQYF. CDR3 bases: TGCAGTGCTAACATCCTAGGACTAGCGGTTACCTACGAGCAGTACTTC.